Each of the 14 T cell receptor beta chains below was sequenced from the same sample in a study of T cell responses to AZD1222 COVID-19 vaccine. Here immunoSEQ multiplex PCR was the method, and the copy in TCRdb shows in-frame clones only, minus some. The repertoire holds 130,000 to 150,000 clones, with just under 95% as singletons. The sequencing here drew on peripheral blood, taken after recovery from COVID-19. Receptors originate from an adult who had recovered from COVID-19.

V and J are TRBV28 and TRBJ2-7; D not certain. Per germline, CDR1 MDHEN and CDR2 SYDVKM. The CDR3 spans 15 residues. V lost 6 bases and J lost 2, with 17 bases in between. CDR3 nucleotides: TGTGCCAGCAGCCGGGTGGCAGCCCAGGCCTACGAGCAGTACTTC. Translated, it gives CASSRVAAQAYEQYF.

This clone was counted a few times. V usage is TRBV4-1 and J usage is TRBJ1-4; the D gene is possibly TRBD1 (6 bases). The CDR3 loop spans 18 amino acids. V was cut by 4 bases and J by 0 bases, with 18 bases left in between. Per the germline V gene, CDR1 is MGHRA and CDR2 is YSYEKL. CDR3 in amino acids: CASSPTSTDRPTNEKLFF. CDR3 coding DNA: TGCGCCAGCAGCCCTACTTCAACGGACAGACCAACTAATGAAAAACTGTTTTTT.

Concerning this clone itself: The junction differs from germline at one of its ends, possibly a read error. CDR3 bases: TGCAGTGCTAGTGGGAGGGCCAGAAACATTCAGTACTTC. Residues: CSASGRARNIQYF. This chain connects TRBV20-1 to TRBJ2-4; 7 nucleotides match TRBD2. This CDR3 spans 13 amino acids. In germline, CDR1 is DFQATT, CDR2 SNEGSKA (reference sequence).

The V gene is TRBV6-1, the J gene TRBJ2-1; D call uncertain. The length of the CDR3 is 14 residues. Germline CDR1 reads MNHNS; CDR2 reads SASEGT. V was clipped by 3 bases and J by 4 bases, with 10 bases between them. The CDR3 reads CASSDDVGYNEQFF. The CDR3 DNA follows: TGTGCCAGCAGTGATGATGTGGGATACAATGAGCAGTTCTTC.

The chain uses TRBV27 and TRBJ2-7; weak D call: TRBD2 (6 bases). This CDR3 is 17 amino acids long. V was pared by 0 bases and J by 4 bases, with 19 bases between. The germline V gene has CDR1 MNHEY and CDR2 SMNVEV (reference sequence). The DNA for the CDR3 is TGTGCCAGCAGTTTATCTCATCCGTTTAGCGGAGTTTACGAGCAGTACTTC. Translated, it gives CASSLSHPFSGVYEQYF.

This clone was seen only once. The V call is TRBV7-3, the J call TRBJ1-2; a possible D gene is TRBD1 (5 bases). This CDR3 region has 15 residues. V shed 5 bases and J shed 7 bases, with 20 bases lying between them. CDR1 and CDR2 from the germline V gene are SGHTA and FQGTGA. The CDR3 protein is CASSPPGTPRSGYTF. CDR3 sequence (DNA): TGTGCCAGCAGCCCCCCAGGGACTCCCCGCAGTGGCTACACCTTC.

The J gene is TRBJ1-5, the V gene TRBV6-6, with D possibly matching TRBD1 (5 bases). Per the germline V gene, CDR1 is MNHNY and CDR2 is SVGAGI (reference sequence). V lost 0 bases to trimming and J lost 5 bases, with 11 bases between them. The CDR3 is 15 amino acids. The CDR3 region is CASSYSPQGDQPQHF. The CDR3 DNA sequence: TGTGCCAGCAGTTACTCCCCCCAGGGAGATCAGCCCCAGCATTTT.

This clone was recorded only once. Other nucleotide sequences in the sample specify the same CDR3. CDR3 sequence: CASKRTSGSSYEQYF. The CDR3 bases are TGTGCCAGCAAAAGGACTAGCGGGAGCTCCTACGAGCAGTACTTC. The rearrangement links TRBV2 to TRBJ2-7, with 13 nucleotides matching TRBD2. This CDR3 is built from 15 residues. CDR1 SNHLY and CDR2 FYNNEI come from the germline V gene. Trimming removed 7 bases from V and 0 bases from J; junction bases left unmatched: 3.

This CDR3 is CASSLSALVNTEAFF. In nucleotides, the CDR3 is TGCGCCAGCAGCTTGTCGGCGCTGGTGAACACTGAAGCTTTCTTT. This rearrangement joins TRBV5-1 to TRBJ1-1, with D uncertain. The CDR3 extends over 15 amino acids. The germline V and J ends were trimmed by 1 base and 0 bases, with 10 bases remaining between them. Germline values: CDR1 SGHRS, CDR2 YFSETQ.

The chain's CDR3 is CASGYRGLAGLYQETQYF. CDR3 DNA: TGTGCCAGCGGTTACAGGGGACTAGCGGGGCTGTACCAAGAGACCCAGTACTTC. V and J are TRBV3-1 (or the pseudogene TRBV3-2) and TRBJ2-5, with 13 bases matching TRBD2. The CDR3 runs 18 residues. V was clipped by 8 bases and J by 0 bases; unmatched bases: 12. CDR1 and CDR2 (germline): LGHDT, YNNKEL (reference sequence).

J is TRBJ2-7 and V is TRBV6-1, with a tentative D call TRBD2 (6 bases). V dropped 1 base and J dropped 5 bases, with 12 bases sitting between them. The CDR3 sequence is 14 residues long. Germline V gene data show CDR1 as MNHNS and CDR2 as SASEGT. CDR3 sequence (DNA): TGTGCCAGCAGTGAAGGGGGGGTTGAAGACGAGCAGTACTTC. Protein: CASSEGGVEDEQYF.

The chain carries TRBV5-6 and TRBJ1-6; 10 bases fit TRBD1. CDR1 is SGHDT, CDR2 YYEEEE, per germline. CDR3 length: 15 residues. The V gene end was trimmed by 0 bases and the J gene end by 7 bases; junction bases not matched to a gene: 1. CDR3 loop: CASSLGTGGNSPLHF. The CDR3 DNA follows: TGTGCCAGCAGCTTGGGGACAGGGGGAAATTCACCCCTCCACTTT.

The rearrangement joins TRBV2 to TRBJ2-5; the D is unclear. The CDR3 is 13 residues long. CDR1 is SNHLY, CDR2 FYNNEI, per germline. V dropped 7 bases and J dropped 0 bases, with 9 bases sitting between them. CDR3 sequence reads: CASTRGNQETQYF. CDR3 DNA sequence: TGTGCCAGCACGCGTGGGAACCAAGAGACCCAGTACTTC.

The V gene is TRBV6-5, the J gene TRBJ1-2; a possible D gene is TRBD1 (6 bases). Germline V gene lookup returns CDR1 MNHEY and CDR2 SVGAGI. V dropped 6 bases and J dropped 4 bases, with 15 bases sitting between them. The CDR3 is made up of 14 amino acids. The CDR3, as DNA: TGTGCCAGCAGCCAGGACAGAAGTCCCTATGGCTACACCTTC. Its translation: CASSQDRSPYGYTF.